This T cell receptor beta chain was sequenced in a study of shared clonotypes between healthy human individuals. Repertoires were generated with immunoSEQ multiplex PCR, while TCRdb's copy carries only in-frame clones and drops some. The table includes over a million clones, around 98% detected once. Germline loops: CDR1 GTSNPN, CDR2 SVGIG (reference sequence). J lost 2 bases, V lost 2 bases, and 4 bases had no gene match. This CDR3 comprises 16 residues. This rearrangement joins TRBV30 to TRBJ1-5, with 12 bases lining up with TRBD1. The clonotype originates from a man aged 25-40 years in good health. Sequencing was performed on naive CD4+ T cells sorted from blood. Indicated subset: CD45RA+ positively selected. The CDR3: CAWSRDRGPGNQPQHF. CDR3 in DNA: TGTGCCTGGAGTCGGGACAGGGGGCCGGGCAATCAGCCCCAGCATTTT.